The count of the clone carrying this T cell receptor (beta chain) is one. The sample originates from a study of blood T cell repertoires in COVID-19. The V end lost 3 bases, the J end lost 5 bases, and 14 bases lay between the germline ends. The germline gives CDR1 MNHEY, CDR2 SMNVEV (reference sequence). The CDR3 is 14 amino acids. Some clones are missing from TCRdb's copy, which holds only in-frame ones; the method was immunoSEQ multiplex PCR. The top ten hold just over 9% of the sample, which has tens of thousands of clones, 90% seen once. This TCR came from a human donor in a cohort sampled during active COVID-19. Material: peripheral blood. This chain connects TRBV27 to TRBJ2-7; possibly TRBD2 for D (6 bases). CDR3 sequence: CASSFRGMIHEQYF. The CDR3 nucleotides read TGTGCCAGCAGTTTTCGGGGGATGATCCACGAGCAGTACTTC.